These T cell receptor beta chains were read from a single sample in a study of identical twins. TCRdb reprocessed the 5' RACE reads via MiXCR and lists one record per CDR3 protein. The repertoire holds 1.5 million to 2 million distinct CDR3 sequences, around 33% seen once, with under 0.35% in the top ten. Source material: cord blood. These receptors came from a newborn girl in good health. Both conserved end residues are part of each CDR3. The D gene is left open where the match is weak. Expanded clones get a size class; other rows say once, few or many, or leave the size out.

length	D	size	J	V	CDR3	DNA
13	.	once	TRBJ1-2	TRBV5-8	CASSFEEDYGYTF	TGTGCCAGTAGCTTTGAGGAGGACTATGGCTACACCTTC
16	TRBD2	few	TRBJ2-7	TRBV28	CASSKAGGGAPYEQYF	TGTGCCAGCAGTAAAGCTGGGGGGGGTGCCCCCTACGAGCAGTACTTC
15	.	.	TRBJ2-2	TRBV6-6	CASSRQEGPGGELFF	TGTGCCAGCAGTAGACAAGAAGGGCCAGGCGGGGAGCTGTTTTTT
15	.	few	TRBJ2-1	TRBV20-1	CSAKGGSGTYNEQFF	TGCAGTGCTAAGGGGGGCAGCGGTACCTACAATGAGCAGTTCTTC
16	.	once	TRBJ2-7	TRBV2	CASREEASVLVYEQYF	TGTGCCAGCAGAGAGGAGGCTAGCGTCCTCGTCTACGAGCAGTACTTC
15	TRBD1	few	TRBJ1-1	TRBV19	CASSIIQGADTEAFF	TGTGCCAGTAGTATCATCCAGGGGGCGGACACTGAAGCTTTCTTT
14	.	.	TRBJ1-1	TRBV19	CASSIRDMNTEAFF	TGTGCCAGTAGTATTAGGGACATGAACACTGAAGCTTTCTTT
16	TRBD2	.	TRBJ2-1	TRBV4-1	CASSQRTSGTYNEQFF	TGCGCCAGCAGCCAAAGGACTAGCGGGACCTACAATGAGCAGTTCTTC
20	.	.	TRBJ2-3	TRBV4-1	CASSQDRSSGRVELARWQYF	TGCGCCAGCAGCCAAGATCGGTCTTCGGGAAGGGTTGAGCTAGCGCGATGGCAGTATTTT
13	.	few	TRBJ1-1	TRBV30	CAWRGWGNTEAFF	TGTGCCTGGAGAGGATGGGGTAACACTGAAGCTTTCTTT
14	TRBD2	few	TRBJ2-3	TRBV27	CATYRTSGTDTQYF	TGTGCCACCTATCGGACTAGCGGAACAGATACGCAGTATTTT
14	.	few	TRBJ2-1	TRBV7-9	CASSLQGRGNEQFF	TGTGCCAGCAGCTTACAGGGGCGCGGCAATGAGCAGTTCTTC
15	.	.	TRBJ2-4	TRBV10-2	CASSDRGAAKNIQYF	TGCGCCAGCAGTGATCGGGGGGCAGCCAAAAACATTCAGTACTTC
15	TRBD1	.	TRBJ1-5	TRBV2	CASSKRQGANQPQHF	TGTGCCAGCAGTAAAAGACAGGGGGCCAATCAGCCCCAGCATTTT
17	TRBD2	.	TRBJ2-1	TRBV27	CASSSLTSGNSYNEQFF	TGTGCCAGCAGTTCGTTAACTAGCGGCAATTCCTACAATGAGCAGTTCTTC
19	TRBD1	.	TRBJ2-6	TRBV5-6	CASSLFRDSILSGANVQTF	TGTGCCAGCAGCTTGTTCCGGGACAGCATCCTCTCTGGGGCCAACGTCCAGACTTTC
15	.	few	TRBJ2-3	TRBV25-1	CASSEWGLSTDTQYF	TGTGCCAGCAGTGAATGGGGGTTAAGCACAGATACGCAGTATTTT
14	.	many	TRBJ2-6	TRBV2	CASNEFSGANVLTF	TGTGCCAGCAACGAGTTCTCTGGGGCCAACGTCCTGACTTTC
13	.	.	TRBJ1-2	TRBV7-9	CASSPRAADGYTF	TGTGCCAGCAGCCCGAGAGCAGCGGATGGCTACACCTTC
15	.	few	TRBJ2-1	TRBV7-2	CASSLGPGKYNEQFF	TGTGCCAGCAGCTTAGGGCCAGGGAAATACAATGAGCAGTTCTTC
13	.	many	TRBJ1-2	TRBV28	CASSLSAGVGYTF	TGTGCCAGCAGTTTATCTGCGGGAGTCGGCTACACCTTC
14	.	.	TRBJ1-1	TRBV7-2	CASSLKTGSTEAFF	TGTGCCAGCAGCTTAAAGACCGGCTCCACTGAAGCTTTCTTT
14	.	.	TRBJ2-1	TRBV28	CASTSTGKGYEQFF	TGTGCCAGCACCTCGACAGGAAAAGGCTACGAGCAGTTCTTC
12	TRBD1	.	TRBJ1-1	TRBV20-1	CSAPKQGPEAFF	TGCAGTGCTCCCAAACAGGGGCCTGAAGCTTTCTTT
13	.	.	TRBJ1-1	TRBV29-1	CSGSGTANTEAFF	TGCAGCGGGTCCGGGACGGCGAACACTGAAGCTTTCTTT
13	.	many	TRBJ2-7	TRBV11-2	CASSFGPLYEQYF	TGTGCCAGCAGCTTCGGGCCTCTCTACGAGCAGTACTTC
15	TRBD2	few	TRBJ2-1	TRBV27	CASSEPGLAHNEQFF	TGTGCCAGCAGTGAACCGGGACTAGCACACAATGAGCAGTTCTTC
14	.	.	TRBJ1-2	TRBV5-1	CASSGPGSNYGYTF	TGCGCCAGCAGCGGACCAGGGAGCAACTATGGCTACACCTTC
13	.	.	TRBJ1-2	TRBV30	CAWSYGTNYGYTF	TGTGCCTGGAGTTACGGGACAAACTATGGCTACACCTTC
15	TRBD2	few	TRBJ2-1	TRBV12-3/TRBV12-4	CASTPSGTTGNEQFF	TGTGCCAGCACCCCTAGCGGGACCACAGGCAATGAGCAGTTCTTC
13	.	.	TRBJ2-2	TRBV5-1	CASSYYSAGELFF	TGCGCCAGCAGCTATTACAGCGCCGGGGAGCTGTTTTTT
15	TRBD2	few	TRBJ2-7	TRBV19	CASSIGRRQKYEQYF	TGTGCCAGTAGCATCGGGAGGCGACAGAAATACGAGCAGTACTTC
14	.	few	TRBJ2-7	TRBV27	CASSLFLGPYEQYF	TGTGCCAGCAGTTTATTTCTAGGGCCCTACGAGCAGTACTTC
17	TRBD2	few	TRBJ2-3	TRBV27	CASSSIIGTSLTNTQYF	TGTGCCAGCAGTAGTATTATAGGGACTAGTCTTACAAATACGCAGTATTTT
17	.	few	TRBJ1-2	TRBV7-2	CASSLVGWAETNYGYTF	TGTGCCAGCAGCTTAGTCGGGTGGGCAGAAACTAACTATGGCTACACCTTC
14	.	few	TRBJ1-5	TRBV12-3/TRBV12-4	CASSPRTYNQPQHF	TGTGCCAGCAGCCCCCGGACCTATAATCAGCCCCAGCATTTT
13	TRBD2	.	TRBJ2-1	TRBV14	CATGLEGYNEQFF	TGTGCCACGGGACTAGAGGGCTACAATGAGCAGTTCTTC
14	.	.	TRBJ1-5	TRBV28	CATSRDNSNQPQHF	TGTGCCACCTCCCGGGACAATAGCAATCAGCCCCAGCATTTT
14	TRBD1	.	TRBJ1-2	TRBV4-2	CASSLADRGLGYTF	TGTGCCAGCAGCCTCGCCGACAGGGGGCTTGGCTACACCTTC
15	TRBD2	few	TRBJ2-1	TRBV28	CASSLGLGDVNEQFF	TGTGCCAGCAGTCTGGGACTAGGTGATGTGAATGAGCAGTTCTTC
14	.	many	TRBJ2-7	TRBV29-1	CSVVRTTSSYEQYF	TGCAGCGTTGTCCGGACTACCAGCTCCTACGAGCAGTACTTC
15	.	.	TRBJ1-5	TRBV2	CASSELIQGKQPQHF	TGTGCCAGCAGTGAGCTGATACAGGGTAAACAGCCCCAGCATTTT
13	.	.	TRBJ1-4	TRBV28	CASRGGVVEKLFF	TGTGCCAGCAGAGGAGGGGTAGTAGAAAAACTGTTTTTT
13	TRBD2	.	TRBJ2-1	TRBV10-3	CANAGGHYNEQFF	TGTGCCAACGCGGGGGGGCACTACAATGAGCAGTTCTTC
15	.	few	TRBJ2-3	TRBV9	CASSQQVSLTDTQYF	TGTGCCAGCAGCCAACAGGTTTCTCTCACAGATACGCAGTATTTT
14	.	.	TRBJ1-1	TRBV5-1	CASSTYLWDTEAFF	TGCGCCAGCAGCACCTACCTTTGGGACACTGAAGCTTTCTTT
13	.	few	TRBJ2-5	TRBV21-1	CASSKQYQETQYF	TGTGCCAGCAGCAAACAGTACCAAGAGACCCAGTACTTC
16	TRBD1	.	TRBJ1-1	TRBV5-5	CASSRDRPKSGTEAFF	TGTGCCAGCAGTCGGGACAGACCAAAAAGCGGCACTGAAGCTTTCTTT
14	.	.	TRBJ1-1	TRBV20-1	CSARQGGVNTEAFF	TGCAGTGCTAGGCAGGGAGGGGTTAACACTGAAGCTTTCTTT
15	TRBD1	few	TRBJ2-1	TRBV9	CASSLLQGAIDEQFF	TGTGCCAGCAGCCTTCTACAGGGGGCGATCGATGAGCAGTTCTTC
14	.	.	TRBJ2-1	TRBV7-2	CASSYSRDSNEQFF	TGTGCCAGCAGTTACTCTCGGGACTCCAATGAGCAGTTCTTC
14	.	.	TRBJ1-6	TRBV6-5	CASSPADYNSPLHF	TGTGCCAGCAGTCCGGCGGACTATAATTCACCCCTCCACTTT